This TCR beta chain originates from a study of CD8+ T cells in alopecia areata (dated by TCRdb to about 2018). Background for the entire study: The study used high-throughput TCRbeta sequencing to examine T cell clonal expansion in alopecia areata, in both the C3H/HeJ mouse model and human patients. RNA came from the PAXgene miRNA kit for fixed scalp, the miRNeasy kit for PBMCs, and the RNeasy kit for mouse skin. Human TCRbeta sequencing covered scalp tissue and sorted CD4+ and CD8+ peripheral blood T cells from patchy and totalis/universalis alopecia areata patients and healthy controls. Scalp clonality was compared across normal scalp (n=4), patchy alopecia areata scalp (n=8), and alopecia totalis/universalis scalp (n=8). TCRbeta CDR3 regions were amplified by immunoSEQ multiplex PCR using 35 Vbeta forward and 13 Jbeta reverse primers. Broad study findings and their caveats: Resident alphabeta T cells in normal human skin are also sequenced, complicating scalp TCR repertoire analysis, unlike mouse skin dominated by gammadelta T cells. Shared TCR sequences between patients were less evident than in mice, which may be partly attributable to HLA diversity in the patient population. Compared with normal scalp, lesional scalp had higher clonality and more expanded CD8+ clones, particularly in alopecia totalis/universalis, a pattern that suggests antigenic drive.

With respect to this clone: Its antigen is still unknown. No much larger clone is present one base from it, and per-base qualities are unavailable.

The CDR3 spans 15 residues, from the cysteine through the phenylalanine. The only DNA kept is the CDR3, 45 bases in frame from the first base. The germline V gene gives CDR1 as MGHRA and CDR2 as YSYEKL. The germline V and J ends show losses of 3 bases and 3 bases respectively, and no gene match explains 2 bases of the junction. From alopecia areata patients, peripheral blood was collected along with lesional scalp punch biopsies. PBMCs were isolated by density centrifugation and stained for CD3, CD4 and CD8, after which CD4+ and CD8+ T cells were sorted on a FACSAria. Untreated alopecia areata patients were recruited as part of a multicenter biomarker study. For roughly five biomarker-study patients, blood CD8+ T cells were further sorted into NKG2D-low and NKG2D-high fractions. The library relied on the immunoSEQ multiplex PCR assay. For TCR sequencing, RNA was extracted from every sample and reverse transcribed into cDNA to serve as template. First-strand cDNA was synthesized using SuperScript III with a 2:1 mix of oligo-dT and random hexamers. A synthetic immune receptor repertoire was used to measure amplification bias, and any remaining bias was corrected computationally. As for how the authors treated the data: Raw reads were preprocessed to remove errors, and CDR3 was defined by IMGT conventions from the conserved cysteine to phenylalanine. To get clonality, Shannon entropy was normalized by log2 of the number of productive unique TCRs and the result was subtracted from 1. Whether scalp clones were CD4 or CD8 was inferred by matching scalp TCRbeta sequences against CD4 and CD8 repertoires sorted from blood. The table comes from immuneACCESS by way of TCRdb, which keeps in-frame sequences with V and J called. Part of the clones is missing from these tables; in studies checked, under half for an unresolved V gene and the rest for unknown reasons. Clonal size and the V and J genes are those of that table, whereas D and trimming came from the DNA. The sample table shows 100,000 to 130,000 clones, and 55% to 70% are seen once. Over 20% of the sample rests with the top ten.

Input material: NKG2D-low CD8+ T cells sorted from blood. The cell subset or site label corresponds to: sorted CD8+ NKG2D-low blood T cells. The chain couples TRBV4-1 to TRBJ2-7, and TRBD2 matches 13 of the central bases. This receptor was taken from a human donor with alopecia areata. The encoded CDR3 is CASSHRTSGSYEQYF. The sequenced DNA: TGCGCCAGCAGCCACAGGACTAGCGGGAGCTACGAGCAGTACTTC.